The 5 T cell receptor beta chains presented below share a single source sample, sequenced in a study of blood T cell repertoires in COVID-19. Generated by immunoSEQ multiplex PCR, the TCRdb table keeps only in-frame clones and is missing some. The profile shows more than 200,000 clones, approximately 87% of them singletons. The sample taken for sequencing was peripheral blood. These receptors were collected from a woman aged 65 to 85 with active or convalescent COVID-19.

This clone was detected once. The CDR3 DNA reads TGCGCCAGCAGCTTGGGGGGTTCGGGGTCACCCCTCCACTTT. Translated: CASSLGGSGSPLHF. The chain carries TRBV5-1 and TRBJ1-6; no clear D gene. Trimming left V 0 bases short and J 10 bases short, with 11 bases between. The CDR3 has 14 amino acids. Germline-derived CDR1 and CDR2 are SGHRS and YFSETQ.

In its sample, this clone was seen a few times. This chain joins TRBV29-1 and TRBJ2-5; 16 positions agree with TRBD2. Germline V gene lookup returns CDR1 SQVTM and CDR2 ANQGSEA. The CDR3 spans 16 residues. The junction had 12 bases not matched to a gene; V was cut back by 7 bases and J by 7 bases. The CDR3 DNA reads as TGCAGCGGCTTAACCGGGACTAGCGGGAGGGGAGGGACCCAGTACTTC. As protein: CSGLTGTSGRGGTQYF.

The chain carries TRBV27 and TRBJ1-4; maybe TRBD1 (6 bases). The germline V gene has CDR1 MNHEY and CDR2 SMNVEV (reference sequence). V was clipped by 6 bases and J by 7 bases, with 15 bases between them. The CDR3 is made up of 14 amino acids. The CDR3 DNA follows: TGTGCCAGCAGGCCTGGACAGTTTAGTGAAAAACTGTTTTTT. Protein sequence: CASRPGQFSEKLFF. Looking up the rest from reference TRBV27 and TRBJ1-4 gives the full variable domain: EAQVTQNPRYLITVTGKKLTVTCSQNMNHEYMSWYRQDPGLGLRQIYYSMNVEVTDKGDVPEGYKVSRKEKRNFPLILESPSPNQTSLYFCASRPGQFSEKLFFGSGTQLSVL.

This sequence joins TRBV18 and TRBJ1-2, with TRBD1 identical over 7 bases. Germline-derived CDR1 and CDR2 are KGHSH and LQKENI. Losses at the gene ends were 5 bases for V and 4 bases for J; bases not matched to a gene: 13. This CDR3 contains 16 residues. In DNA, the CDR3 is TGTGCCAGCTCAGCTATATCCGGGACAGATGCCTATGGCTACACCTTC. Its translation: CASSAISGTDAYGYTF.

V is TRBV6-5 and J is TRBJ1-5; 8 bases line up with TRBD1. Germline V CDR1 and CDR2: MNHEY, SVGAGI. Trimming cost V 6 bases and J 5 bases; bases outside gene matches: 6. The CDR3 spans 14 residues. CDR3 residues: CASSLGQGDQPQHF. Here the CDR3 DNA reads TGTGCCAGCAGCCTTGGACAGGGCGATCAGCCCCAGCATTTT.